This T cell receptor (beta chain) was sequenced in a study of T cells in Graves' hyperthyroidism and ophthalmopathy. Broader study findings: Prediction of ophthalmopathy progression came a median roughly 6.6 months pre-onset.

In its sample, this clonotype was seen many times. The target antigen is unknown. The CDR3 covers 15 residues. Between the trimmed V and J ends, which lost 6 bases and 2 bases, there was a span of 16 bases. Germline V gives CDR1 MNHNS, CDR2 SASEGT. Individuals with ophthalmopathy presented a Clinical Activity Score of at least 3, a NOSPECS grade of at least 4 and a duration under 3 months. Together with thyroid ultrasound, orbital computed tomography, serum thyroxine and TRAb, clinical symptoms were used for diagnoses. Amplification targeted TCR beta CDR3 regions from RNA transcripts. HTBI primers were the set used in a first-round RT-PCR of the TCR CDR3. One entry per CDR3 protein, called by TCRdb with MiXCR from the multiplex PCR reads. This sample has over 450,000 distinct CDR3 sequences, with approximately 17% found just once.

The sequencing sample was made of blood. The sequence was collected from a woman between 18 and 29 years old with Graves' ophthalmopathy. V is TRBV6-1 and J is TRBJ1-1, with D possibly being TRBD1 (6 bases). CDR3 sequence (DNA): TGTGCCAGCAGGTGGCCCGGGACACCTAACACTGAAGCTTTCTTT. As protein: CASRWPGTPNTEAFF.